This T cell receptor beta chain was captured in a study of T cell repertoires in ileal Crohn's disease. General study findings and limits: Mucosal expansions were suggested to be mainly CD8 T cells.

Libraries were prepared by immunoSEQ multiplex PCR; TCRdb keeps only in-frame clonotypes and omits some of them. In the table there are 12,000 to 15,000 clones, under 80% of which are singletons. In regard to this clone: What it recognizes is unknown.

This CDR3 is built from 14 residues. V lost 6 bases and J 0 bases, leaving 13 bases between the germline ends. Germline values: CDR1 SQVTM, CDR2 ANQGSEA. The gene calls are TRBV29-1 and TRBJ2-3, with a possible D match to TRBD2 (5 bases). Sequenced sample: ileal tissue. The TCR was taken from an adult with Crohn's disease. The CDR3 region has the DNA TGCAGCGTGAGAGGGCTGTTTAGCACAGATACGCAGTATTTT. This sequence encodes CSVRGLFSTDTQYF.